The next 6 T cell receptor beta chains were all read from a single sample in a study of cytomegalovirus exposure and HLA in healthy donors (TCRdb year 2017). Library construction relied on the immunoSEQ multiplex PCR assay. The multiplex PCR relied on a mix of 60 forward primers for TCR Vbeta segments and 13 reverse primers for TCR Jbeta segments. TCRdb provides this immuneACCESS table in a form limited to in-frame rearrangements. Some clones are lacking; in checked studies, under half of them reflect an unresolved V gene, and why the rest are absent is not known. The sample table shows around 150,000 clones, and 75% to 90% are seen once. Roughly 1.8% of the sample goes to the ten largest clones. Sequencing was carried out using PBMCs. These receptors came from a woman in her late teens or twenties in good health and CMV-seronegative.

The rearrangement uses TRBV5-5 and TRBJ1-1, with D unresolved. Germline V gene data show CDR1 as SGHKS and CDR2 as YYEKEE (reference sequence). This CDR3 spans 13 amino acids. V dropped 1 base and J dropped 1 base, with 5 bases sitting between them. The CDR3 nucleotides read TGTGCCAGCAGCTTGCCAGAGAACACTGAAGCTTTCTTT. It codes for CASSLPENTEAFF.

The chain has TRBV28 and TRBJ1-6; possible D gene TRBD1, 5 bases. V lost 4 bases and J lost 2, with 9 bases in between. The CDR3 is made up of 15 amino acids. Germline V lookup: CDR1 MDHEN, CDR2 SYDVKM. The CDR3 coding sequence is TGTGCCAGCAGTTCCTCGACAGCCTATAATTCACCCCTCCACTTT. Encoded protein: CASSSSTAYNSPLHF.

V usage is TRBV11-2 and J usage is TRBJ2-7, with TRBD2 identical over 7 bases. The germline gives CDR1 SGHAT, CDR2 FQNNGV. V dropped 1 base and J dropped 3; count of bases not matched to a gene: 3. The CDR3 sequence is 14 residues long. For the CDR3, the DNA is TGTGCCAGCAGCTTAGGGCGGGAGCGCTACGAGCAGTACTTC. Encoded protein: CASSLGRERYEQYF.

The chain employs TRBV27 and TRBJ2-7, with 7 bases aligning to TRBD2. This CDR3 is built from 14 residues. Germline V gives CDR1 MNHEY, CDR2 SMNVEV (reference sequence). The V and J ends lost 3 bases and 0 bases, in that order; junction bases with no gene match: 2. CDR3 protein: CASSFREGSYEQYF. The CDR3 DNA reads TGTGCCAGCAGTTTCAGGGAGGGCTCCTACGAGCAGTACTTC.

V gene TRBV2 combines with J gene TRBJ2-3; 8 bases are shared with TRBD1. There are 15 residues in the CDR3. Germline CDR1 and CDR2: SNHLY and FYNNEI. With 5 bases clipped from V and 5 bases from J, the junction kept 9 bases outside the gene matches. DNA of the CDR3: TGTGCCAGCAGTCCTCAGGGGGCCGGGGTAGATACGCAGTATTTT. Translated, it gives CASSPQGAGVDTQYF.

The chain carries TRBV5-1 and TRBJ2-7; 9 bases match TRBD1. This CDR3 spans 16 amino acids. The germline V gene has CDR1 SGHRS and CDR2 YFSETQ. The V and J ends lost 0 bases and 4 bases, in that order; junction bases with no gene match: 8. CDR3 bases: TGCGCCAGCAGCTTGGCCCCCGGGACAGGGTGGTACGAGCAGTACTTC. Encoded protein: CASSLAPGTGWYEQYF.